This T cell receptor (beta chain) was documented in a study of blood T cell repertoires in COVID-19. In the original workflow: Amplifying reference gene primers gave estimates of nucleated cell counts. Repertoires were generated with immunoSEQ multiplex PCR, while TCRdb's copy carries only in-frame clones and drops some. V and J calls and clone size follow that table, whereas D and trimming were derived from the DNA. This table has about 300,000 clones, roughly 86% appearing once. Germline CDR1 and CDR2: SGHAT and FQNNGV. V dropped 2 bases and J dropped 8 bases, with 15 bases sitting between them. CDR3 length equals 15 residues.

The sequencing input was peripheral blood. The receptor was derived from a man between 18 and 35 years old with active or convalescent COVID-19. The chain employs TRBV11-2 and TRBJ1-4; D is perhaps TRBD1 (6 bases). The CDR3 region has the DNA TGTGCCAGCAGCTTAACCAGGGGTAGATGGGAAAAACTGTTTTTT. This codes for CASSLTRGRWEKLFF.